This passage covers 24 T cell receptor beta chains from one sample sequenced in a study of PD-1 blockade in classical Hodgkin lymphoma. The repertoire was sequenced with immunoSEQ multiplex PCR; TCRdb's copy has only in-frame clones and lacks some. The sample contains around 50,000 clones, 90% of which appear only once. The sample's time point: cycle 4 day 1 (C4D1), after six to seven weeks of nivolumab. In every patient, relapse followed autologous stem cell transplantation, while exposure to brentuximab vedotin differed. The sample in question was peripheral blood mononuclear cells (PBMCs), obtained before the fourth cycle of nivolumab. The receptors derive from a human donor with classical Hodgkin lymphoma.

This clone was seen a few times. The rearrangement links TRBV11-2 to TRBJ1-1; D is uncertain. The V gene's germline CDR1 is SGHAT and CDR2 FQNNGV. The CDR3 has 13 amino acids. Trimming removed 4 bases from V and 4 bases from J, with 10 bases in between. The CDR3 sequence is CASSSIRGTEAFF. CDR3 bases: TGTGCCAGCAGCTCGATCCGGGGCACTGAAGCTTTCTTT.

V is TRBV6-5 and J is TRBJ2-2; D possibly corresponds to TRBD2 (7 bases). CDR1 and CDR2 (germline): MNHEY, SVGAGI. This CDR3 spans 12 amino acids. CDR3 coding DNA: TGTGCTGTGCGGGGGCCCACCGGGGAGCTGTTTTTT. As protein: CAVRGPTGELFF.

CDR3 DNA sequence: TGTGCCAGCAGCTTAGTGGGACTACCTAACACAGATACGCAGTATTTT. Its protein is CASSLVGLPNTDTQYF. V gene TRBV7-2 combines with J gene TRBJ2-3; 7 bases align to TRBD2. CDR3 length: 16 residues. The V gene's germline CDR1 is SGHTA and CDR2 FQGNSA. The ends lost 1 base at V and 2 bases at J; junction bases unmatched: 6.

The chain joins TRBV5-6 to TRBJ2-5; D gene unclear. The CDR3 sequence is 11 residues long. V lost 1 base and J lost 5, with 3 bases in between. Germline assignment: CDR1 SGHDT and CDR2 YYEEEE. The CDR3 is CASSLSETQYF. DNA of the CDR3: TGTGCCAGCAGCTTGTCGGAGACCCAGTACTTC.

Comment on this clone: A read error may account for a junction end that differs from germline. Other DNA sequences from this sample encode an identical CDR3 as well. This chain joins TRBV30 and TRBJ1-1; the D gene is possibly TRBD1 (6 bases). The CDR3 length is 17 residues. In germline, CDR1 is GTSNPN, CDR2 SVGIG (reference sequence). For the CDR3, the DNA is TGCGCCTGGAGGCGGGGGGGCAGGAGGGCGGACTCCGCTGAAGCTTTCTTT. Translating it yields CAWRRGGRRADSAEAFF.

The chain couples TRBV14 to TRBJ2-5; no firm D call. Trimming removed 10 bases at V and 3 bases at J, with 21 bases between. The CDR3 is 15 amino acids. Germline loops: CDR1 SGHDN, CDR2 FVKESK. The CDR3 region has the DNA TGTGCCACCACTGCATGCGTCGATCGAGAAGAGACCCAGTACTTC. Amino acid sequence: CATTACVDREETQYF.

This chain links TRBV7-9 with TRBJ2-3; D unresolved. Germline loops: CDR1 SEHNR, CDR2 FQNEAQ (reference sequence). CDR3 length: 12 amino acids. Trimming removed 3 bases at V and 6 bases at J, with 7 bases between. The CDR3 sequence is CASSFSSDTQYF. CDR3 nucleotide sequence: TGTGCCAGCAGCTTTTCCTCGGATACGCAGTATTTT. The full variable domain, its missing parts supplied by reference TRBV7-9 and TRBJ2-3, is DTGVSQNPRHKITKRGQNVTFRCDPISEHNRLYWYRQTLGQGPEFLTYFQNEAQLEKSRLLSDRFSAERPKGSFSTLEIQRTEQGDSAMYLCASSFSSDTQYFGPGTRLTVL.

J is TRBJ2-7 and V is TRBV19, with unresolved D. The V and J ends lost 9 bases and 0 bases respectively, with 9 bases between them. The CDR3 loop spans 12 amino acids. Germline CDR1 reads LNHDA; CDR2 reads SQIVND (reference sequence). The CDR3 region is CARFPNSYEQYF. DNA of the CDR3: TGTGCCAGATTCCCGAACTCCTACGAGCAGTACTTC.

J is TRBJ2-7 and V is TRBV7-3, with D perhaps TRBD2 (6 bases). The CDR3 contains 13 residues. The germline V and J ends were trimmed by 5 bases and 6 bases, with 14 bases remaining between them. The germline gives CDR1 SGHTA, CDR2 FQGTGA. The CDR3, as DNA: TGTGCCAGCAGCAGGCAGGGAGGAAGCGAGCAGTACTTC. Protein sequence: CASSRQGGSEQYF. Filled out from reference TRBV7-3 and TRBJ2-7, the complete variable domain reads GAGVSQTPSNKVTEKGKYVELRCDPISGHTALYWYRQSLGQGPEFLIYFQGTGAADDSGLPNDRFFAVRPEGSVSTLKIQRTERGDSAVYLCASSRQGGSEQYFGPGTRLTVT.

The rearrangement links TRBV5-6 to TRBJ2-1; the match to TRBD1 covers 7 bases. Germline CDR1 is SGHDT and CDR2 is YYEEEE. V lost 0 bases, J lost 8 bases, and 8 bases stayed unmatched. The CDR3 is 15 amino acids. CDR3 in amino acids: CASSLARTGHHEQFF. As DNA, the CDR3 is TGTGCCAGCAGCTTGGCTCGGACAGGTCATCATGAGCAGTTCTTC.

The chain has TRBV29-1 and TRBJ2-1; D remains unclear. Trimming stripped 3 bases from V and 4 bases from J, with 13 bases between. CDR3 length: 14 amino acids. Germline V CDR1 and CDR2: SQVTM, ANQGSEA. CDR3 sequence (DNA): TGCAGCGTTGAGGGGATTAAAAGATACAATGAGCAGTTCTTC. Amino acids: CSVEGIKRYNEQFF.

V and J are TRBV7-9 and TRBJ2-2, with 12 bases matching TRBD2. The trim removed 5 bases at V and 4 bases at J, leaving 8 bases unmatched. Germline V gene data show CDR1 as SEHNR and CDR2 as FQNEAQ (reference sequence). The CDR3 contains 17 residues. CDR3 bases: TGTGCCAGCAGCACCCTAGGACTAGCGGGACCCACCGGGGAGCTGTTTTTT. As protein: CASSTLGLAGPTGELFF. Supplemented by reference TRBV7-9 and TRBJ2-2, the full variable domain reads DTGVSQNPRHKITKRGQNVTFRCDPISEHNRLYWYRQTLGQGPEFLTYFQNEAQLEKSRLLSDRFSAERPKGSFSTLEIQRTEQGDSAMYLCASSTLGLAGPTGELFFGEGSRLTVL.

This clone has just a few counts. The CDR3 spells CASTKLSTGAQPQHF. The CDR3 nucleotides are TGTGCCAGCACTAAACTTTCGACAGGGGCTCAGCCCCAGCATTTT. This chain connects TRBV6-1 to TRBJ1-5; TRBD1 agrees at 8 bases. The CDR3 is 15 residues long. J gave up 6 bases and V 7 bases, and 11 bases lay outside the gene matches. Germline lookup yields CDR1 MNHNS and CDR2 SASEGT.

This sequence joins TRBV4-1 and TRBJ2-3, with D perhaps assigned TRBD1 or TRBD2 (7 bases each). The CDR3 covers 16 residues. Trimming removed 7 bases at V and 0 bases at J, with 17 bases between. Germline V gives CDR1 MGHRA, CDR2 YSYEKL. CDR3 DNA sequence: TGCGCCAGCAAAAAGGGGGCGGGAGTAAGCACAGATACGCAGTATTTT. Amino acid sequence: CASKKGAGVSTDTQYF.

The V and J genes are TRBV19 and TRBJ2-5; 8 bases map to TRBD2. The last part of the DNA fits TRBJ2-7 better; the J call may be wrong. This CDR3 is built from 10 residues. CDR1 is LNHDA and CDR2 is SQIVND in the germline V gene (reference sequence). Here the CDR3 DNA reads TGTGCGGGGCGGGGGGCCGAGCAGTACTTC. This codes for CAGRGAEQYF.

The chain couples TRBV5-4 to TRBJ1-2, with unresolved D. Trimming stripped 4 bases from V and 5 bases from J, with 12 bases between. The CDR3 length is 13 residues. The V gene's germline CDR1 is SGHNT and CDR2 YYREEE (reference sequence). The CDR3 DNA is TGTGCCAGCAGCGCCCCGGGCCCATATGGCTACACCTTC. This codes for CASSAPGPYGYTF.

In regard to this clone: One end of the junction varies from germline; a read error may be responsible. The chain has TRBV7-9 and TRBJ2-3; D uncertain. In germline, CDR1 is SEHNR, CDR2 FQNEAQ (reference sequence). This CDR3 contains 12 residues. The DNA of the CDR3 is TGTGCCGGATCCCTTAGCACCGATACGCAGTATTTT. Residues: CAGSLSTDTQYF.

A few counts support this clone. The chain employs TRBV19 and TRBJ1-1, with D maybe TRBD1 (6 bases). Germline CDR1 reads LNHDA; CDR2 reads SQIVND (reference sequence). The length of the CDR3 is 12 residues. Trimming stripped 6 bases from V and 6 bases from J, with 11 bases between. This chain's CDR3 is CASRYRAAEAFF. The CDR3 nucleotides read TGTGCCAGTAGATACAGGGCGGCTGAAGCTTTCTTT. Supplemented by reference TRBV19 and TRBJ1-1, the full variable domain reads DGGITQSPKYLFRKEGQNVTLSCEQNLNHDAMYWYRQDPGQGLRLIYYSQIVNDFQKGDIAEGYSVSREKKESFPLTVTSAQKNPTAFYLCASRYRAAEAFFGQGTRLTVV.

The chain recombines TRBV5-1 with TRBJ2-1; D gene ambiguous. V was cut by 2 bases and J by 7 bases, with 7 bases left in between. The CDR3 is made up of 12 amino acids. Germline V gene sequence: CDR1 SGHRS, CDR2 YFSETQ. The CDR3 DNA is TGCGCCAGCAGCTTACAGTTTAATGAGCAGTTCTTC. Residues: CASSLQFNEQFF.

This chain joins TRBV6-1 and TRBJ1-2; 7 bases are a match to TRBD1. Trimming removed 2 bases from V and 7 bases from J; junction bases left unmatched: 7. Germline V lookup: CDR1 MNHNS, CDR2 SASEGT. The CDR3 consists of 14 residues. DNA for the CDR3: TGTGCCAGCAGTGAATCACAGGGGATAAGTGGCTACACCTTC. Translated: CASSESQGISGYTF.

Only one count was recorded for this clone. This chain links TRBV19 with TRBJ2-1, with D perhaps matching TRBD2 (6 bases). Germline lookup yields CDR1 LNHDA and CDR2 SQIVND (reference sequence). The CDR3 runs to 15 residues. Trimming removed 5 bases from V and 2 bases from J, with 13 bases in between. CDR3 loop: CASSLLSGTYNEQFF. The CDR3 DNA is TGTGCCAGTAGTCTCCTTAGCGGAACCTACAATGAGCAGTTCTTC.

The CDR3 is CASSPRNEAEQFF. As DNA, the CDR3 is TGCGCCAGCAGCCCCCGTAATGAGGCTGAGCAGTTCTTC. This chain uses TRBV5-1 with TRBJ2-1; D uncertain. This CDR3 region has 13 residues. Trimming pared 4 bases from V and 9 bases from J, leaving 14 bases between. Germline assignment: CDR1 SGHRS and CDR2 YFSETQ.

V and J are TRBV28 and TRBJ2-7; possibly TRBD1 or TRBD2 for D (5 bases each). Germline loops: CDR1 MDHEN, CDR2 SYDVKM. Trimming took off 5 bases at V and 3 bases at J, with 14 bases between the two ends. The CDR3 length is 14 residues. In DNA, the CDR3 is TGTGCCAGCAGTCCCGCCGGGACCTACTACGAGCAGTACTTC. It encodes CASSPAGTYYEQYF.

V and J are TRBV9 and TRBJ1-5; TRBD1 aligns across 7 bases. The ends lost 1 base at V and 3 bases at J; junction bases unmatched: 4. Germline CDR1 and CDR2: SGDLS and YYNGEE. The CDR3 runs 15 residues. The chain's CDR3 is CASSVSGGYNQPQHF. The CDR3 DNA follows: TGTGCCAGCAGCGTATCAGGGGGGTACAATCAGCCCCAGCATTTT.